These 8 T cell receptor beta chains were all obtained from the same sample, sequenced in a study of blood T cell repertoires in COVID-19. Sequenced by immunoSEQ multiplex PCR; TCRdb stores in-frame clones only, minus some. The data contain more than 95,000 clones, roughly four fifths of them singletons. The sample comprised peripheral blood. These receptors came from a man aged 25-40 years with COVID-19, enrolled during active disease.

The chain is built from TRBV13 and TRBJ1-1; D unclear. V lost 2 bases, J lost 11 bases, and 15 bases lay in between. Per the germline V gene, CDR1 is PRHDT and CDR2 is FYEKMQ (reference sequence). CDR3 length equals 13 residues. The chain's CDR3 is CASSLRGIQEAFF. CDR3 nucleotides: TGTGCCAGCAGCTTAAGAGGGATCCAGGAGGCTTTCTTT.

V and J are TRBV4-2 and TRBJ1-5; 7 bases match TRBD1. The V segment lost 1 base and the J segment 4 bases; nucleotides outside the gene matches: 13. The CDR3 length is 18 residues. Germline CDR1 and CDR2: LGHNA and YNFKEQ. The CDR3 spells CASSQGSRGASGNQPQHF. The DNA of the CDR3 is TGTGCCAGCAGCCAAGGGTCCAGGGGGGCATCTGGTAATCAGCCCCAGCATTTT.

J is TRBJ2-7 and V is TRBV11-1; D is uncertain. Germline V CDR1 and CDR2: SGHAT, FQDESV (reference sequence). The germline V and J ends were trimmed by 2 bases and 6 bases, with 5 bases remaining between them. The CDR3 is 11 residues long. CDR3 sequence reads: CASSLTGEQYF. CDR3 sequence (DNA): TGTGCCAGCAGCTTAACGGGCGAGCAGTACTTC.

In DNA, the CDR3 is TGCGCCAGCATCCAAGTACCTAGAGACACTGAAGCTTTCTTT. It specifies CASIQVPRDTEAFF. The J gene is TRBJ1-1, the V gene TRBV23-1; no clear D. TRBV23-1 is annotated as an ORF whose role is uncertain. The CDR3 has 14 residues. V lost 7 bases and J lost 3, with 15 bases in between.

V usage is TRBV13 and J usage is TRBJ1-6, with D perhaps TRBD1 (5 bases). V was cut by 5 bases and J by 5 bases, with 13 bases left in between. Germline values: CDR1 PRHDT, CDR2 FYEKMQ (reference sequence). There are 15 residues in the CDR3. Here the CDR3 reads CASSIRTQDNSPLHF. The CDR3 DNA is TGTGCCAGCAGCATAAGGACACAAGATAATTCACCCCTCCACTTT.

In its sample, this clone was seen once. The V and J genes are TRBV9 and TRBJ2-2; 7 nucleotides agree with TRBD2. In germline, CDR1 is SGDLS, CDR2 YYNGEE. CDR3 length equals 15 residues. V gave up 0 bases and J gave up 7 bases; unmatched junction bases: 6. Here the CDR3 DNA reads TGTGCCAGCAGCGTAGGAGGGAGGGCCCACGGGGAGCTGTTTTTT. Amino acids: CASSVGGRAHGELFF.

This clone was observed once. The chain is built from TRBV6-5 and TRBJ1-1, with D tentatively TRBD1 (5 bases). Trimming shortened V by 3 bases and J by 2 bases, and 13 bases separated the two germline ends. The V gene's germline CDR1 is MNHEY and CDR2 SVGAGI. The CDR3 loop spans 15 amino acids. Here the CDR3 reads CASSYHPGKNTEAFF. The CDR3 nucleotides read TGTGCCAGCAGTTATCATCCAGGGAAAAACACTGAAGCTTTCTTT.

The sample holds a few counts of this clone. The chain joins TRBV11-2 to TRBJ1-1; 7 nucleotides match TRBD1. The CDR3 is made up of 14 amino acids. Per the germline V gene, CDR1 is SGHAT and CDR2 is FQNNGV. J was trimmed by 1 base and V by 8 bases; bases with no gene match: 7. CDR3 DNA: TGTGCCAGCGGTACGGGACAGTCGAACACTGAAGCTTTCTTT. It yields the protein CASGTGQSNTEAFF.